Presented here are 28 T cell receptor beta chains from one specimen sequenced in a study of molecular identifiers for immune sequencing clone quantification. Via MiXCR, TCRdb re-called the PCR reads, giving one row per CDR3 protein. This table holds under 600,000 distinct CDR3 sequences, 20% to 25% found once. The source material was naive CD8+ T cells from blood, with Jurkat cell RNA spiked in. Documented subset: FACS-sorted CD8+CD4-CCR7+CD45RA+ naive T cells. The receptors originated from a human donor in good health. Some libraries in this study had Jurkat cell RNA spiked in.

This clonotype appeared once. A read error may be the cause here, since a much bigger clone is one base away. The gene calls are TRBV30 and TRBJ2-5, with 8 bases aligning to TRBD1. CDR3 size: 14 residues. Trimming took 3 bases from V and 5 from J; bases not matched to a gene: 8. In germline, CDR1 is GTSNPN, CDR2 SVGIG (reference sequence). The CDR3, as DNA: TGTGCCTGGAGCGTCTCAGGGGGCTCGGAGACCCAGTACTTC. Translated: CAWSVSGGSETQYF.

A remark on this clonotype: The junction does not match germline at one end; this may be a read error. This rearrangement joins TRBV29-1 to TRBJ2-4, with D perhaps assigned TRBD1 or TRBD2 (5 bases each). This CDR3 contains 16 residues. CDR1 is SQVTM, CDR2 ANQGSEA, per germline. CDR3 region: CSVEPKGTGRQNIRCF. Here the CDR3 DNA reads TGCAGCGTTGAGCCTAAAGGGACGGGCCGCCAAAACATTCGGTGCTTC.

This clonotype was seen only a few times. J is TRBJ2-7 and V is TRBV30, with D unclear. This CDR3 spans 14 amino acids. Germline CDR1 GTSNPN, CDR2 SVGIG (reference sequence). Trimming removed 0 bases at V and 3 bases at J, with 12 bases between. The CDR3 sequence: CAWSVNPPSYEQYF. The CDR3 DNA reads TGTGCCTGGAGTGTAAACCCCCCAAGCTACGAGCAGTACTTC.

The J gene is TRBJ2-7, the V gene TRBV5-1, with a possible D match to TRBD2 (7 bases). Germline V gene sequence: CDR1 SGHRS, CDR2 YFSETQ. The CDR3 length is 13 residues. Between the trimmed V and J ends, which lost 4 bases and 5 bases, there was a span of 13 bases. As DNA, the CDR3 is TGCGCCAGCAGCCGGGGGGCAGGGGACGAGCAGTACTTC. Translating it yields CASSRGAGDEQYF. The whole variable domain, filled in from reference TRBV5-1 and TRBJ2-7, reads KAGVTQTPRYLIKTRGQQVTLSCSPISGHRSVSWYQQTPGQGLQFLFEYFSETQRNKGNFPGRFSGRQFSNSRSEMNVSTLELGDSALYLCASSRGAGDEQYFGPGTRLTVT.

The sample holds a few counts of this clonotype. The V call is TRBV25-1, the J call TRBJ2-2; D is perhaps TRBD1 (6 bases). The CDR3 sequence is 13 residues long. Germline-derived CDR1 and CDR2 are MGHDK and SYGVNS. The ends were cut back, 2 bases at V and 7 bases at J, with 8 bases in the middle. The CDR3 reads CASSEQGIGELFF. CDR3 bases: TGTGCCAGCAGTGAACAGGGGATCGGGGAGCTGTTTTTT. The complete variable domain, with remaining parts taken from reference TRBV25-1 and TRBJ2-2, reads EADIYQTPRYLVIGTGKKITLECSQTMGHDKMYWYQQDPGMELHLIHYSYGVNSTEKGDLSSESTVSRIRTEHFPLTLESARPSHTSQYLCASSEQGIGELFFGEGSRLTVL.

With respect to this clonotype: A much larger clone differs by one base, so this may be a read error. The CDR3 bases are TGTGCCAGCAGCTGGACAAAAAACACCGGGGAGCTGTTTTTT. This gives the protein CASSWTKNTGELFF. The genes are TRBV5-6 and TRBJ2-2; D possibly corresponds to TRBD1 (5 bases). Trimming shortened V by 3 bases and J by 2 bases, and 8 bases separated the two germline ends. This CDR3 is built from 14 residues. Germline V lookup: CDR1 SGHDT, CDR2 YYEEEE.

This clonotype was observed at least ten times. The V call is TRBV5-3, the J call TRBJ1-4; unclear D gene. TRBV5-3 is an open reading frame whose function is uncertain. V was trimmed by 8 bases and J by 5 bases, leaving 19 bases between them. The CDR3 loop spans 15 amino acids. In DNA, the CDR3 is TGTGCCAGCAGCACCGGGGAGGGCGGCAATGAAAAACTGTTTTTT. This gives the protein CASSTGEGGNEKLFF.

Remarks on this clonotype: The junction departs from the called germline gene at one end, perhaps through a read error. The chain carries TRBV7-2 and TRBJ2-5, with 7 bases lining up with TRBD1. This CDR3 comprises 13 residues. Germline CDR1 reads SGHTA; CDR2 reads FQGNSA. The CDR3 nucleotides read TGTGCCAGCAGCCCACAGGGGAAAGAGACCCAGCACTTC. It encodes CASSPQGKETQHF.

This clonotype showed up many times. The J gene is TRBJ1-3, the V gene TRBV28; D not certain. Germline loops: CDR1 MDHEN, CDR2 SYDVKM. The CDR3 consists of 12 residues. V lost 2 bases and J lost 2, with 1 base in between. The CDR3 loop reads CASSLPGNTIYF. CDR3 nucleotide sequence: TGTGCCAGCAGTTTACCTGGAAACACCATATATTTT.

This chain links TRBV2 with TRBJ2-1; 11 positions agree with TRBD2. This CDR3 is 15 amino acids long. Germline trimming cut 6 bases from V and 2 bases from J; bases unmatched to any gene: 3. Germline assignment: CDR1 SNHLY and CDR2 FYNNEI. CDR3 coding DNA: TGTGCCAGCAGGTCTAGCGGGGGGACCTACAATGAGCAGTTCTTC. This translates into CASRSSGGTYNEQFF.

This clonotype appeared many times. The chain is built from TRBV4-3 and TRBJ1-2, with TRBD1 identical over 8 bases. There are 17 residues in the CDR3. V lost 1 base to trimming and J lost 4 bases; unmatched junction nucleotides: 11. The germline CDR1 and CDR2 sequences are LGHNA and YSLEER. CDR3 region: CASSQVTGGPPRYGYTF. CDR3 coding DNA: TGCGCCAGCAGCCAAGTTACAGGGGGGCCCCCGCGCTATGGCTACACCTTC.

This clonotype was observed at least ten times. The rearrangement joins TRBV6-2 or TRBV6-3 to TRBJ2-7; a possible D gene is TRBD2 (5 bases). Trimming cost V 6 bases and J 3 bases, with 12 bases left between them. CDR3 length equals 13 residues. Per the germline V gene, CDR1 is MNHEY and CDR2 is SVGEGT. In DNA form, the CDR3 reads TGTGCCAGCAGCTTGGGAGAAAACTACGAGCAGTACTTC. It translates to CASSLGENYEQYF.

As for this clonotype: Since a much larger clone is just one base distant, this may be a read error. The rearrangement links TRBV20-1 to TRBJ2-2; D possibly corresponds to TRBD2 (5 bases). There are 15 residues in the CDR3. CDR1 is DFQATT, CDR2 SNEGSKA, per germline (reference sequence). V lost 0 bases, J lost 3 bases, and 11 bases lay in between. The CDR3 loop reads CSARDWAADTGELFF. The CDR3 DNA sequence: TGCAGTGCTAGAGATTGGGCAGCGGACACCGGGGAGCTGTTTTTT.

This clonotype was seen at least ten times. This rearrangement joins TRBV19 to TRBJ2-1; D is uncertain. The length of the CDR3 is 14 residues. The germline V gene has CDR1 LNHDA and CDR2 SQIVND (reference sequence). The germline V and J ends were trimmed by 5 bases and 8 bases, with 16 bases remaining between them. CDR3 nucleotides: TGTGCCAGTAGTCCCGCTGTGACGTTACATGAGCAGTTCTTC. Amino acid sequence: CASSPAVTLHEQFF.

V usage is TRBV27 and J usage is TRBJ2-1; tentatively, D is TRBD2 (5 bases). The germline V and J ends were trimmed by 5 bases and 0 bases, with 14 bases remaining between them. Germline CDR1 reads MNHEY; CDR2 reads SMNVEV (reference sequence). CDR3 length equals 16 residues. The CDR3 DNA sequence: TGTGCCAGCAGTCCAGTAGGTGGGAGCTCCTACAATGAGCAGTTCTTC. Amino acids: CASSPVGGSSYNEQFF.

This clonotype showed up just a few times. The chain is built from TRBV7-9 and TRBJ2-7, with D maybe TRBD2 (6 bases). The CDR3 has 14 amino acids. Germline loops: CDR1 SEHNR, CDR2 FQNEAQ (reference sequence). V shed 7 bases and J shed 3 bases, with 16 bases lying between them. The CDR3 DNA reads TGTGCCAGCAACCGACTAGGAACGGACTACGAGCAGTACTTC. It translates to CASNRLGTDYEQYF.

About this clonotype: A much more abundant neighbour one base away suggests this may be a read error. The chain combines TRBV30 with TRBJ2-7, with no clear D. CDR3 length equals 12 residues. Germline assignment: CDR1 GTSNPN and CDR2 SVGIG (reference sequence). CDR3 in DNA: TGTGCCCGGAGTGTAGACGTCTACGAGCAGTACTTC. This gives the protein CARSVDVYEQYF.

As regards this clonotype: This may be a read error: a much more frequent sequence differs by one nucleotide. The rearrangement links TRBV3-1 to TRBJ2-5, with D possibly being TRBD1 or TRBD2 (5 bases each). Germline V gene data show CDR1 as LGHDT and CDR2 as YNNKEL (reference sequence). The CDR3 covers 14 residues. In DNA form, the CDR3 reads TGTGCCAGCAGCCAGGGACGGCCCCAAGGGACCCAGTACTTC. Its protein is CASSQGRPQGTQYF.

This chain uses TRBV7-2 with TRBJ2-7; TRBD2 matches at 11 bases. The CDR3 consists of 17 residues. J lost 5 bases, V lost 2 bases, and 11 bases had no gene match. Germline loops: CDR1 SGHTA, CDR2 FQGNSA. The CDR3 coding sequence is TGTGCCAGCAGCTTAATAGCGGGAGGGCCCATCGACAACGAGCAGTACTTC. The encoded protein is CASSLIAGGPIDNEQYF.

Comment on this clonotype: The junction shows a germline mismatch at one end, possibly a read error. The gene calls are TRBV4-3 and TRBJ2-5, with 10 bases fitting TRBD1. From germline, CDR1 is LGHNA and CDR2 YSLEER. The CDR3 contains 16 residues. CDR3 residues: CANSQDSTGGLETQYF. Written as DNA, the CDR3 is TGCGCCAACAGCCAAGATTCGACAGGGGGCCTGGAGACCCAGTACTTC.

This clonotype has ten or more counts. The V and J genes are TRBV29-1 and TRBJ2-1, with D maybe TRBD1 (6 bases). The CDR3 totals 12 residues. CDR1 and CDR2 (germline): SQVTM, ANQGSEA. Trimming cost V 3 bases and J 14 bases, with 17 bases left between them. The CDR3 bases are TGCAGCGTTGAGGGGGCAGGGTGGGGTGAGTTCTTC. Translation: CSVEGAGWGEFF.

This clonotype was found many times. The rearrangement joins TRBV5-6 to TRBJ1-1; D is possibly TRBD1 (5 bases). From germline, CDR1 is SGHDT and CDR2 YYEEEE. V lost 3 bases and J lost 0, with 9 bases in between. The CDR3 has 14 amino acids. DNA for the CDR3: TGTGCCAGCAGCTCGGACACCCTGAACACTGAAGCTTTCTTT. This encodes CASSSDTLNTEAFF.

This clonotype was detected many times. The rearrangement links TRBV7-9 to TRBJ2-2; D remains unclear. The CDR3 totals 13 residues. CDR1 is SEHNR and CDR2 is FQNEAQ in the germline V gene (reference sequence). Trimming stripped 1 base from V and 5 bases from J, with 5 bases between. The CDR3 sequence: CASSLGPTGELFF. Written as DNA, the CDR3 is TGTGCCAGCAGCTTAGGTCCGACCGGGGAGCTGTTTTTT. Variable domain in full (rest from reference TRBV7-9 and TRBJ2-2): DTGVSQNPRHKITKRGQNVTFRCDPISEHNRLYWYRQTLGQGPEFLTYFQNEAQLEKSRLLSDRFSAERPKGSFSTLEIQRTEQGDSAMYLCASSLGPTGELFFGEGSRLTVL.

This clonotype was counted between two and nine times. CDR3 sequence (DNA): TGTGCCAGCAGCCAAGTTAACACAGATACGCAGTATTTT. It is translated as CASSQVNTDTQYF. The chain couples TRBV3-1 to TRBJ2-3, with unresolved D. The CDR3 consists of 13 residues. The ends were cut back, 1 base at V and 2 bases at J, with 4 bases in the middle. The germline V gene has CDR1 LGHDT and CDR2 YNNKEL (reference sequence).

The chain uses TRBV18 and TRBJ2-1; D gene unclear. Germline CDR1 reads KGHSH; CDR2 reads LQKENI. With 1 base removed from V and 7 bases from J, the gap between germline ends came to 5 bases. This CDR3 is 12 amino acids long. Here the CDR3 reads CASSPLSNEQFF. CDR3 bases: TGTGCCAGCTCACCACTCTCTAATGAGCAGTTCTTC. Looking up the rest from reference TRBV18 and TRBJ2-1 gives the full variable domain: NAGVMQNPRHLVRRRGQEARLRCSPMKGHSHVYWYRQLPEEGLKFMVYLQKENIIDESGMPKERFSAEFPKEGPSILRIQQVVRGDSAAYFCASSPLSNEQFFGPGTRLTVL.

As DNA, the CDR3 is TGTGCCAGCAGCCTCAGGGGACTAGCGGCCTACGAGCAGTACTTC. It specifies CASSLRGLAAYEQYF. The rearrangement joins TRBV11-2 to TRBJ2-7; 11 bases match TRBD2. After removal of 5 bases from V and 2 bases from J, the junction contained 5 bases not matched to a gene. CDR1 and CDR2 (germline): SGHAT, FQNNGV. The length of the CDR3 is 15 residues.

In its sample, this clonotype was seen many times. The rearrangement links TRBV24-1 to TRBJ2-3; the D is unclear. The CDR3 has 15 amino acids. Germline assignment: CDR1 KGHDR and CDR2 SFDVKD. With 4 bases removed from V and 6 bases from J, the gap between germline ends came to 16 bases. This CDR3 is CATSESGPPGDTQYF. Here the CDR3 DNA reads TGTGCCACCAGTGAATCTGGACCCCCAGGCGATACGCAGTATTTT.

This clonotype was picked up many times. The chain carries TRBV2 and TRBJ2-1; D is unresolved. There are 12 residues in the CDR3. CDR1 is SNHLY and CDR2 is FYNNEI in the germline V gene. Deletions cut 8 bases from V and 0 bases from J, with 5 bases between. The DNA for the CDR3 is TGTGCCAGCGGATACTCCTACAATGAGCAGTTCTTC. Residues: CASGYSYNEQFF.